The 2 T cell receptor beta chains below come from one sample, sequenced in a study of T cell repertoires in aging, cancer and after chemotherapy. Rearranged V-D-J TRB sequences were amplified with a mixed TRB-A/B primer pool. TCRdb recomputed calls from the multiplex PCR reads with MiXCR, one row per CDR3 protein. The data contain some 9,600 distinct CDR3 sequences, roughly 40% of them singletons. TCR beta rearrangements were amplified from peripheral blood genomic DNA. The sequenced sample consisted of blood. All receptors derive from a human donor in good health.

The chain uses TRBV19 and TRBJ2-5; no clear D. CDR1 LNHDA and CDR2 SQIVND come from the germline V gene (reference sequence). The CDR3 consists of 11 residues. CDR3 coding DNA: TGTGCAGGCTACTCCAGGGAGACCCAGTACTTC. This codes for CAGYSRETQYF.

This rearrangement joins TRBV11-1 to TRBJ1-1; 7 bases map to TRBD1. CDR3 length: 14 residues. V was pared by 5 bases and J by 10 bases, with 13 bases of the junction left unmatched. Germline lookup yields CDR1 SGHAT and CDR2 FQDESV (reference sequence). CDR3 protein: CASSLTGSRQGAFF. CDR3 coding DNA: TGTGCCAGCAGCCTGACAGGGTCCCGACAAGGAGCTTTCTTT.